These T cell receptor beta chains were read from a single sample in a study of shared clonotypes between healthy human individuals. Method: immunoSEQ multiplex PCR; TCRdb's copy keeps in-frame clones and lacks some. Of some 2.1 million clones listed, 85% to 95% were seen once; the top ten hold more than 0.1%. The sequencing input was naive CD4+ T cells sorted from blood. The receptors originated from a man aged 18 to 35 in good health. CDR3s include the opening cysteine and the closing phenylalanine or tryptophan. Fields, in order: D gene, J gene, clone size, V gene, CDR3 DNA, CDR3 protein. D genes are given only for firm matches. Clone size, where shown, is once, few, many, or a class for clones that have expanded.

TRBD2 | TRBJ2-3 | NA | TRBV6-5 | TGTGCCAGCAGTCAGACTAGCGGGGTCACAGATACGCAGTATTTT | CASSQTSGVTDTQYF
NA | TRBJ1-5 | NA | TRBV6-1 | TGTGCCACCTTACGACTGAATAGCAATCAGCCCCAGCATTTT | CATLRLNSNQPQHF
NA | TRBJ2-7 | NA | TRBV29-1 | TGCAGCGCACGGGACAACGAGGCCTACGAGCAGTACTTC | CSARDNEAYEQYF
NA | TRBJ2-5 | once | TRBV7-9 | TGTGCCAGCAGCACGGCGTTGAGTACCCAAGAGACCCAGTACTTC | CASSTALSTQETQYF
TRBD1 | TRBJ2-7 | NA | TRBV30 | TGTGCCTGGAGTGCCAGGACAGGGGCGTACGAGCAGTACTTC | CAWSARTGAYEQYF
NA | TRBJ1-5 | NA | TRBV7-9 | TGTGCCAGCAGCGCGCATGTTTGGGGGGATAGCAATCAGCCCCAGCATTTT | CASSAHVWGDSNQPQHF
NA | TRBJ1-2 | once | TRBV5-6 | TGTGCCAGCAGCTCTACCCCGGACTCTGGCTACACCTTC | CASSSTPDSGYTF
NA | TRBJ2-7 | NA | TRBV10-3 | TGTGCCATCCAGGACTCACGAGTTGACGAGCAGTACTTC | CAIQDSRVDEQYF
TRBD1 | TRBJ2-7 | NA | TRBV25-1 | TGTGCCAGCAGTGAATCCGGGACAGCCGGGGAGCAGTACTTC | CASSESGTAGEQYF
NA | TRBJ2-1 | NA | TRBV6-5 | TGTGCCAGCAGTTACTCAAAGGGTTCCTACAATGAGCAGTTCTTC | CASSYSKGSYNEQFF
TRBD1 | TRBJ1-5 | NA | TRBV7-2 | TGTGCCAGCAGCTTGGGGCCCGGACAGGGCGGGCAGCCCCAGCATTTT | CASSLGPGQGGQPQHF
TRBD2 | TRBJ2-3 | NA | TRBV29-1 | TGCAGCGTTCTTGGGACTAGCGGGCCCACAGATACGCAGTATTTT | CSVLGTSGPTDTQYF
NA | TRBJ1-1 | many | TRBV10-3 | TGTGCCATCAGTGCGGGCACTGAAGCTTTCTTT | CAISAGTEAFF
NA | TRBJ1-6 | NA | TRBV28 | TGTGCCAGCAGCCGGACAGACTTAATTAATTCACCCCTCCACTTT | CASSRTDLINSPLHF
NA | TRBJ1-1 | NA | TRBV20-1 | TGCAGTGCTAGAGTTCCAAGTGAAGCTTTCTTT | CSARVPSEAFF
NA | TRBJ2-7 | NA | TRBV27 | TGTGCCAGCAGTTTTTCAGTCAACTCCTACGAGCAGTACTTC | CASSFSVNSYEQYF
NA | TRBJ1-1 | NA | TRBV27 | TGTGCCAGCAGTTCCCTATCGTGGTCCCCGTGGGGCACTGAAGCTTTCTTT | CASSSLSWSPWGTEAFF
NA | TRBJ2-3 | NA | TRBV4-3 | TGCGCCAGCAGCCAAGACGCCCTTAGCAGCACAGATACGCAGTATTTT | CASSQDALSSTDTQYF
TRBD1 | TRBJ1-1 | NA | TRBV4-2 | TGTGCCAGCAGCAGAGGGACAGGGGCCCTAGACACTGAAGCTTTCTTC | CASSRGTGALDTEAFF
NA | TRBJ2-5 | NA | TRBV5-1 | TGCGCCAGCAGCCCAAGGCAGGCTTTCCAAGAGACCCAGTACTTC | CASSPRQAFQETQYF
NA | TRBJ1-2 | NA | TRBV5-1 | TGCGCCAGCAGCATGGGGACGGTAATGAATGGCTACACCTTC | CASSMGTVMNGYTF
NA | TRBJ2-3 | NA | TRBV6-1 | TGTGCCAGCAGTTGGACCCAACCCCCGGATACGCAGTATTTT | CASSWTQPPDTQYF
TRBD1 | TRBJ1-1 | NA | TRBV5-3 | TGTGCCAGAAGCTTCCCTGGCAGGGGGCATGAAGCTTTCTTT | CARSFPGRGHEAFF
NA | TRBJ1-1 | NA | TRBV25-1 | TGTGCCAGCAGTGAATCAACCGGGGCTTTCTTT | CASSESTGAFF
NA | TRBJ1-6 | NA | TRBV6-6 | TGTGCCAGCACCCCCCCGGATCATTCACCCCTCCACTTT | CASTPPDHSPLHF
NA | TRBJ1-5 | NA | TRBV30 | TGTGCCTGGAGTTTGGGGGCTCAGCCCCAGCATTTT | CAWSLGAQPQHF
NA | TRBJ2-7 | NA | TRBV4-1 | TGCGCCAGCAGCCAAGAGGGCCAGCGCCCCTCCTACGAGCAGTACTTC | CASSQEGQRPSYEQYF
TRBD1 | TRBJ2-7 | NA | TRBV30 | TGTGCCTGGAGACAGGGGTCCCCCTACGAGCAGTACTTC | CAWRQGSPYEQYF
NA | TRBJ2-7 | NA | TRBV7-6 | TGTGCCAGCAGCTTCCTTACAGGGATCTCCTACGAGCAGTACTTC | CASSFLTGISYEQYF
TRBD1 | TRBJ2-7 | NA | TRBV5-1 | TGCGCCAGCAGCGTGTCCACCCCCGGGACAGGGTCCTACGAGCAGTACTTC | CASSVSTPGTGSYEQYF
NA | TRBJ2-7 | NA | TRBV7-2 | TGTGCCAGCAGCTTAGGGCAACTATTAACCTACGAGCAGTACTTC | CASSLGQLLTYEQYF
NA | TRBJ1-4 | NA | TRBV2 | TGTGCCAGCAGTGTTGCAGGTACTGCAACTAATGAAAAACTGTTTTTT | CASSVAGTATNEKLFF
NA | TRBJ1-1 | once | TRBV14 | TGTGCCAGCAGCCAAGTTTATGATACTGAAGCTTTCTTT | CASSQVYDTEAFF
NA | TRBJ2-5 | NA | TRBV19 | TGTGCCAGTAGTATTTTAGGGCAGAAAGAGACCCAGTACTTC | CASSILGQKETQYF
NA | TRBJ1-5 | NA | TRBV4-1 | TGCGCCAGCAGCCAAGATACAGACTATAGCAATCAGCCCCAGCATTTT | CASSQDTDYSNQPQHF
NA | TRBJ1-3 | NA | TRBV18 | TGTGCCAGCTCCGACTACCGAGGCTCTGGAAACACCATATATTTT | CASSDYRGSGNTIYF
NA | TRBJ2-1 | NA | TRBV28 | TGTGCCAGCAGTCCCCGCACATTCTACAATGAGCAGTTCTTC | CASSPRTFYNEQFF
TRBD2 | TRBJ2-7 | NA | TRBV6-1 | TGTGCCAGCAGTGAAGCGCTGTATTCAAGCGGGGCCTACGAGCAGTACTTC | CASSEALYSSGAYEQYF
TRBD2 | TRBJ2-3 | NA | TRBV4-2 | TGTGCCAGCAGTTTCTCCGGGGGGGCTAGCACAGATACGCAGTATTTT | CASSFSGGASTDTQYF
NA | TRBJ1-3 | NA | TRBV19 | TGTGCCAGTAGTATTGAGGGCCTCTCTGGAAACACCATATATTTT | CASSIEGLSGNTIYF
TRBD1 | TRBJ1-1 | NA | TRBV6-5 | TGTGCCAGCAGCGCCGGGACAGTGAACACTGAAGCTTTCTTT | CASSAGTVNTEAFF
NA | TRBJ1-1 | NA | TRBV10-2 | TGCGCCAGCAGTGGACAACCGAACACTGAAGCTTTCTTT | CASSGQPNTEAFF
TRBD1 | TRBJ1-4 | NA | TRBV6-1 | TGTGCCAGCAGTGTGGGACAGGGGTTAGGAACTAATGAAAAACTGTTTTTT | CASSVGQGLGTNEKLFF
TRBD1 | TRBJ1-2 | once | TRBV2 | TGTGCCAGCAGCCCCGGGACAGGGGTCTTTCGCGGATATGGCTACACCTTC | CASSPGTGVFRGYGYTF
NA | TRBJ1-1 | NA | TRBV29-1 | TGCAGCGCCGGGACCTCGACTGAAGCTTTCTTT | CSAGTSTEAFF
NA | TRBJ1-2 | NA | TRBV12-5 | TGTGCTAGTGGTTTCGCAGGATCTGGCTACACCTTC | CASGFAGSGYTF
TRBD1 | TRBJ2-1 | NA | TRBV6-5 | TGTGCCAGCAGAACAGGGGGCTCCTACAATGAGCAGTTCTTC | CASRTGGSYNEQFF
TRBD1 | TRBJ1-2 | NA | TRBV5-1 | TGCGCCAGCAGCACAGGACAGGAATCCATCCTTAACTATGGCTACACCTTC | CASSTGQESILNYGYTF
NA | TRBJ2-1 | NA | TRBV7-2 | TGTGCCAGCAGCTTAGCTTGGGATGCCTCCTACAATGAGCAGTTCTTC | CASSLAWDASYNEQFF
NA | TRBJ2-7 | many | TRBV2 | TGTGCCAGCAGTGAACAGGGAGTCCACGAGCAGTACTTC | CASSEQGVHEQYF
NA | TRBJ2-5 | NA | TRBV11-2 | TGTGCCAGCAGCGCCGACAACATTGGGACCCAGTACTTC | CASSADNIGTQYF
NA | TRBJ2-1 | NA | TRBV2 | TGTGCCAGCAGTGTAACAACTGCCCCCTACAATGAGCAGTTCTTC | CASSVTTAPYNEQFF
NA | TRBJ2-1 | NA | TRBV5-1 | TGCGCCAGCAGCCCGGAAGGGAGCTCCTACAATGAGCAGTTCTTC | CASSPEGSSYNEQFF